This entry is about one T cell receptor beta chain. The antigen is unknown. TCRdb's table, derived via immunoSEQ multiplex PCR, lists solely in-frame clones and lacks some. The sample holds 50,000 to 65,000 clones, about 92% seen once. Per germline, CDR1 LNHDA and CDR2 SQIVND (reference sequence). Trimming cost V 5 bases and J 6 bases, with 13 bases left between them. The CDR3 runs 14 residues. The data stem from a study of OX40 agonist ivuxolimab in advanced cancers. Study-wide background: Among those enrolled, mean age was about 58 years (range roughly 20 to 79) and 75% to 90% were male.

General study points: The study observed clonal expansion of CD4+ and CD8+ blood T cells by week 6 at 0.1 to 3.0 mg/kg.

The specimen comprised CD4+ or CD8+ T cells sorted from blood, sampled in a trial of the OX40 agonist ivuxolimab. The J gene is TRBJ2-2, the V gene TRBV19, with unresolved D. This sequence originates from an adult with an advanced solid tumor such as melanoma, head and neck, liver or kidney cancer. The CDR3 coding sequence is TGTGCCAGTAGTTACCAAGACGGTCCCGGGGAGCTGTTTTTT. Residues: CASSYQDGPGELFF.